The clone carrying this TCR beta chain was counted between two and nine times. Its antigen is unknown. This is likely a read error, given that the CDR3 carries no conserved phenylalanine or tryptophan at its end. The DNA is left out, because the CDR3 cannot be placed on it with certainty; the CDR3 is given as TCRdb lists it. The record originates from a study of T cells in Graves' hyperthyroidism and ophthalmopathy. Study-level results: Among thyroid clonotypes expanded above 0.001, most also appeared in blood.

Germline V gene lookup returns CDR1 LNHDA and CDR2 SQIVND (reference sequence). The CDR3 comprises 8 residues, both ends counted. Patients were excluded for uncontrolled infection, other autoimmune disease, pregnancy or lactation. Amplified regions were TCR beta CDR3 sequences from RNA transcripts. During a first-round RT-PCR of the TCR CDR3, the HTBI primer set was used. Each CDR3 protein is one row after TCRdb ran MiXCR on the multiplex PCR reads. In the table there are 500,000 to 600,000 distinct CDR3 sequences, 35% to 55% of which are singletons. V usage is TRBV19 and J usage is TRBJ2-2; the table's D call, TRBD1, was not checked against the DNA. The receptor's source is an adult woman with Graves' disease, either hyperthyroidism or ophthalmopathy (not recorded which). Sequencing was done on a sample of peripheral blood or thyroid tissue (not recorded which). The CDR3 protein is CASSIMRQ.